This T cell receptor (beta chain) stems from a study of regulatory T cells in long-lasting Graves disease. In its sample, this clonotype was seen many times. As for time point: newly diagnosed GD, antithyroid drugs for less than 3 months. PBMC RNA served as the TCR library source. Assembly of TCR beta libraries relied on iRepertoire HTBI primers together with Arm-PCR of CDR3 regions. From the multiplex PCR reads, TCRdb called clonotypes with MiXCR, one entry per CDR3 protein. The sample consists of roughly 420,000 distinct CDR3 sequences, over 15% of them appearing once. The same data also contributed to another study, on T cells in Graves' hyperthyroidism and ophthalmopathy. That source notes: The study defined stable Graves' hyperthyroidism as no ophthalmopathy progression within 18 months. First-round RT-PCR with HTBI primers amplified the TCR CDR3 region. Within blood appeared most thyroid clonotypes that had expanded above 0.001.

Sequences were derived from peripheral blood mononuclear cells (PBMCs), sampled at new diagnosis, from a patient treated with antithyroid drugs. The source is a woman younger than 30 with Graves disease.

The CDR3 here is CASSVFVTYQETQYF. In DNA, the CDR3 is TGCGCCAGCAGTGTATTCGTTACGTACCAAGAGACCCAGTACTTC. This sequence joins TRBV10-1 and TRBJ2-5; no clear D. CDR3 length: 15 amino acids. V was trimmed by 4 bases and J by 0 bases, leaving 12 bases between them. Looked up from germline, CDR1 is WNHNN and CDR2 is SYGVQD (reference sequence).